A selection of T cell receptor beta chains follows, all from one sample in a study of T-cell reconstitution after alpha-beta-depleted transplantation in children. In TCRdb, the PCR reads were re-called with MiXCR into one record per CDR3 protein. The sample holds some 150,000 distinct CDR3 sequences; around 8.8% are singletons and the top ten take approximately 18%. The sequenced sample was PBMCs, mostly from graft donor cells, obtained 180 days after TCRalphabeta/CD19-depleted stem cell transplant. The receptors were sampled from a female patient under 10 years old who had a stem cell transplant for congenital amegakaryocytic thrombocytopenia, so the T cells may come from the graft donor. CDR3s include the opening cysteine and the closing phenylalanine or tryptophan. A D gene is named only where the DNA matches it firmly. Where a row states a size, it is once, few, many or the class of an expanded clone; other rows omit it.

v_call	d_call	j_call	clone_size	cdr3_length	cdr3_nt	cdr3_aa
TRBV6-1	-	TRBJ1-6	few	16	TGTGCCAGCAGCACAGGGAAGAGTTCCTATAATTCACCCCTCCACTTT	CASSTGKSSYNSPLHF
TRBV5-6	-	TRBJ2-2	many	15	TGTGCCAGCAGCTTTGCAGGCTTAGGGACCGGGGAGCTGTTTTTT	CASSFAGLGTGELFF
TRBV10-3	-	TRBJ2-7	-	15	TGTGCCATCAGCACCAGACAGGAAGATTGGTACGAGCAGTACTTC	CAISTRQEDWYEQYF
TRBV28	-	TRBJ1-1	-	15	TGTGCCAGCAGTTTTCGTCGGGGAGTGTTTCCTGAAGCTTTCTTT	CASSFRRGVFPEAFF
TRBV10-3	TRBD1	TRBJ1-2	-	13	TGTGCCATTGGGACAGGGGGCGGCTATGGCTACACCTTC	CAIGTGGGYGYTF
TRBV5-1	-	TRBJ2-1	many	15	TGCGCCAGCAGCTTGGGGTCCAGGGGTGGGTCTGAGCAGTTCTTC	CASSLGSRGGSEQFF
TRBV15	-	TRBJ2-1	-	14	TGTGCCACCAGCAGAGAATTCTCCTACAATGAGCAGTTCTTC	CATSREFSYNEQFF
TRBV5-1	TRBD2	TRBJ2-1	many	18	TGCGCCAGCAGCTTAAACCTAGCGGGATCAGAGTCCTACAATGAGCAGTTCTTC	CASSLNLAGSESYNEQFF
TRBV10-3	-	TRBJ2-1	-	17	TGTGCCATCAGCCCCGGCTTTTCGGCGGGAACCTACAATGAGCAGTTCTTC	CAISPGFSAGTYNEQFF
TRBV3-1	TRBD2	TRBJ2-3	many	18	TGTGCCAGCAGCCAAGTACTAGCGGGAGGGCCAGGGGCAGATACGCAGTATTTT	CASSQVLAGGPGADTQYF
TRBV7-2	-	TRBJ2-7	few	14	TGTGCCAGCAGCCCGCGGGCAGGGTACTACGAGCAGTACTTC	CASSPRAGYYEQYF
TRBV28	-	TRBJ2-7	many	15	TGTGCCAGCAGTTTACGGGGGGCCTGGGCGTACGAGCAGTACTTC	CASSLRGAWAYEQYF
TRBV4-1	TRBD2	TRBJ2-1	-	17	TGCGCCAGCAGCCCAGCGGAGGCTAGCGGGAGGTACAATGAGCAGTTCTTC	CASSPAEASGRYNEQFF
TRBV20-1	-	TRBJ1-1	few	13	TGCAGTGCTCCAGCCGGGTTCAACACTGAAGCTTTCTTT	CSAPAGFNTEAFF
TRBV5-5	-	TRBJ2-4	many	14	TGTGCCAGCAGCTTGCGCACCTCCAAAAACATTCAGTACTTC	CASSLRTSKNIQYF
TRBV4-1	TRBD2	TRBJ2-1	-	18	TGCGCCAGCAGCCAAGTTGGACTAGCGGGAGTCTCCTACAATGAGCAGTTCTTC	CASSQVGLAGVSYNEQFF
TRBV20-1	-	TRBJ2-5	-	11	TGCAGTGCTACGGGTGGGGGGACCCAGTACTTC	CSATGGGTQYF
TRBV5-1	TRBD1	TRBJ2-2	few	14	TGCGCCAGCAGCTTAACAGGGGACCCCGGGGAGCTGTTTTTT	CASSLTGDPGELFF
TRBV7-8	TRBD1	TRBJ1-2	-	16	TGTGCCAGCAGCTCAAGAGGACAGGGGATAAACTATGGCTACACCTTC	CASSSRGQGINYGYTF
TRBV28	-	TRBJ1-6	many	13	TGTGCCAGCAGTTCGGGGCTTTATTCACCCCTCCACTTT	CASSSGLYSPLHF
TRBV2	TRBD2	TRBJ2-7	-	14	TGTGCCAGCAGTGAAGTTAGCGGGAGGCTTAAGCAGTACTTC	CASSEVSGRLKQYF
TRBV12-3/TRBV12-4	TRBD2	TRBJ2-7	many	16	TGTGCCAGCAGTTCGACTTTTAGCGGGAGACCCTACGAGCAGTACTTC	CASSSTFSGRPYEQYF